These 19 T cell receptor beta chains came from one sample sequenced in a study of identical twins. TCRdb reprocessed the 5' RACE reads via MiXCR and lists one record per CDR3 protein. The sample records a few hundred thousand distinct CDR3 sequences, 13% to 15% being singletons. Another study also made use of these data, one on yellow fever vaccine responses in identical twins.

Sequenced sample: CD4+ T cells sorted from blood. Receptors were obtained from a woman younger than 35 in good health.

This clonotype was counted ten times or more. The rearrangement uses TRBV7-2 and TRBJ2-7; weak D call: TRBD2 (5 bases). V gave up 0 bases and J gave up 4 bases, with 10 bases separating them. The CDR3 covers 14 residues. Germline V gene lookup returns CDR1 SGHTA and CDR2 FQGNSA. The CDR3 nucleotides read TGTGCCAGCAGCTTAGCGGGAGTTTCGTACGAGCAGTACTTC. Translated: CASSLAGVSYEQYF. Complete variable domain (other parts from reference TRBV7-2 and TRBJ2-7): GAGVSQSPSNKVTEKGKDVELRCDPISGHTALYWYRQSLGQGLEFLIYFQGNSAPDKSGLPSDRFSAERTGGSVSTLTIQRTQQEDSAVYLCASSLAGVSYEQYFGPGTRLTVT.

This clonotype was seen a few times. V gene TRBV27 combines with J gene TRBJ1-5; D is possibly TRBD1 (5 bases). V was cut by 1 base and J by 3 bases, with 13 bases left in between. The CDR3 sequence is 16 residues long. CDR1 and CDR2 from the germline V gene are MNHEY and SMNVEV (reference sequence). CDR3 DNA sequence: TGTGCCAGCAGTTTATTGGGGCGTGGAGACAATCAGCCCCAGCATTTT. Encoded protein: CASSLLGRGDNQPQHF.

This clonotype was counted only a few times. Mismatch with germline at one junction end may stem from a read error. The chain couples TRBV6-2 or TRBV6-3 to TRBJ2-1, with D perhaps matching TRBD1 (6 bases). The germline V gene encodes CDR1 MNHEY and CDR2 SVGEGT. The CDR3 has 13 amino acids. CDR3 nucleotide sequence: TGTGCCAGCACCCCAGGGGCCCAAACTATTCAGCTCTTC. Protein: CASTPGAQTIQLF.

V usage is TRBV18 and J usage is TRBJ2-7; 9 nucleotides agree with TRBD1. CDR3 length equals 17 residues. The germline V gene has CDR1 KGHSH and CDR2 LQKENI. Losses at the gene ends were 0 bases for V and 4 bases for J; bases not matched to a gene: 10. The CDR3 nucleotides are TGTGCCAGCTCACCACCGTTACAGGGGGCACGTATGTACGAGCAGTACTTC. It specifies CASSPPLQGARMYEQYF.

At least ten counts were recorded for this clonotype. The gene calls are TRBV12-3 or TRBV12-4 and TRBJ2-7; 8 nucleotides line up with TRBD1. The CDR3 has 16 amino acids. V was pared by 1 base and J by 0 bases, with 5 bases of the junction left unmatched. DNA of the CDR3: TGTGCCAGCAGTTTAGGAGACAGGGGCGTCTCCTACGAGCAGTACTTC. It codes for CASSLGDRGVSYEQYF.

This clonotype was detected only a few times. The rearrangement uses TRBV9 and TRBJ2-6, with 10 bases identical to TRBD1. The CDR3 is 17 residues long. Germline CDR1 and CDR2: SGDLS and YYNGEE. The ends lost 4 bases at V and 0 bases at J; junction bases unmatched: 4. CDR3 amino acids: CASSQTGGSSGANVLTF. In nucleotides, the CDR3 is TGTGCCAGCAGCCAGACAGGGGGCAGCTCTGGGGCCAACGTCCTGACTTTC.

This clonotype was seen a few times. The chain has TRBV2 and TRBJ2-1; a weak D match, TRBD2 (5 bases). The germline V gene has CDR1 SNHLY and CDR2 FYNNEI. Trimming stripped 2 bases from V and 0 bases from J, with 11 bases between. The CDR3 runs to 16 residues. The CDR3 DNA reads TGTGCCAGCAGTGAATTCGGACGGGGCTCCTACAATGAGCAGTTCTTC. It encodes CASSEFGRGSYNEQFF.

The chain links TRBV9 to TRBJ2-3, with D possibly being TRBD2 (6 bases). The germline gives CDR1 SGDLS, CDR2 YYNGEE. Between the trimmed V and J ends, which lost 3 bases and 5 bases, there was a span of 19 bases. This CDR3 has 16 residues. CDR3 sequence reads: CASSAVDGSSIDTQYF. Written as DNA, the CDR3 is TGTGCCAGCAGCGCTGTTGACGGGAGTTCAATAGATACGCAGTATTTT.

This clonotype came up a few times. V and J are TRBV28 and TRBJ2-2, with 8 bases that match TRBD1. The V segment lost 4 bases and the J segment 5 bases; nucleotides outside the gene matches: 9. From germline, CDR1 is MDHEN and CDR2 SYDVKM. This CDR3 is built from 16 residues. Written as DNA, the CDR3 is TGTGCCAGCAGTTATTTCGGACAGGGAGGTACCGGGGAGCTGTTTTTT. It yields the protein CASSYFGQGGTGELFF.

The chain links TRBV23-1 to TRBJ2-7; TRBD2 aligns across 12 bases. TRBV23-1 is known as an ORF, though its function is uncertain. This CDR3 has 18 residues. V lost 1 base, J lost 3 bases, and 10 bases stayed unmatched. CDR3 DNA: TGCGCCAGCAGTCAATTGGGCCAAACTAGCGGGAGGCTCTACGAGCAGTACTTC. Its protein product is CASSQLGQTSGRLYEQYF.

This clonotype was detected only a few times. This sequence joins TRBV19 and TRBJ2-6; no firm D call. The CDR3 runs 16 residues. CDR1 LNHDA and CDR2 SQIVND come from the germline V gene (reference sequence). Trimming pared 10 bases from V and 1 base from J, leaving 17 bases between. The CDR3 region is CATKAARPSGANVLTF. The CDR3 nucleotides read TGTGCCACCAAGGCGGCTCGACCTTCTGGGGCCAACGTCCTGACTTTC.

This clonotype has a handful of counts. This chain uses TRBV6-5 with TRBJ2-2; tentative D call: TRBD2 (5 bases). Trimming took 2 bases from V and 4 from J, leaving 17 bases between them. The CDR3 covers 17 residues. Germline CDR1 and CDR2: MNHEY and SVGAGI. CDR3 amino acids: CASSYLPRTLSTGELFF. Here the CDR3 DNA reads TGTGCCAGCAGTTACCTGCCTAGGACTTTAAGCACCGGGGAGCTGTTTTTT.

The chain joins TRBV4-2 to TRBJ2-6; D is ambiguous. The V and J ends lost 1 base and 3 bases respectively, with 13 bases between them. The CDR3 length is 17 residues. Germline V CDR1 and CDR2: LGHNA, YNFKEQ. CDR3 DNA sequence: TGTGCCAGCAGCCAAGCATCCGGTCAGATTGGGGCCAACGTCCTGACTTTC. Translated, it gives CASSQASGQIGANVLTF.

This clonotype was picked up a small number of times. V and J are TRBV24-1 and TRBJ2-1; TRBD2 matches at 10 bases. Germline-derived CDR1 and CDR2 are KGHDR and SFDVKD. CDR3 length: 14 amino acids. Losses at the gene ends were 5 bases for V and 8 bases for J; bases not matched to a gene: 5. CDR3 region: CATSVGLAADEQFF. The CDR3 DNA is TGTGCCACCAGTGTCGGACTAGCGGCGGATGAGCAGTTCTTC.

V gene TRBV4-2 combines with J gene TRBJ2-5; TRBD2 aligns across 8 bases. This CDR3 comprises 16 residues. V gave up 0 bases and J gave up 5 bases; unmatched junction bases: 8. From germline, CDR1 is LGHNA and CDR2 YNFKEQ. The CDR3 is CASSQDLGRAGETQYF. CDR3 nucleotides: TGTGCCAGCAGCCAAGATCTCGGGAGGGCCGGGGAGACCCAGTACTTC.

V usage is TRBV24-1 and J usage is TRBJ2-1, with TRBD1 identical over 10 bases. The V gene's germline CDR1 is KGHDR and CDR2 SFDVKD. CDR3 length: 14 residues. V lost 7 bases, J lost 7 bases, and 6 bases stayed unmatched. The DNA of the CDR3 is TGTGCCACCAGGGGGACAGGGGCGATGAATGAGCAGTTCTTC. It yields the protein CATRGTGAMNEQFF.

V gene TRBV7-2 combines with J gene TRBJ1-1; 7 bases map to TRBD1. The trim removed 7 bases at V and 1 base at J, leaving 6 bases unmatched. The CDR3 runs 14 residues. CDR1 is SGHTA and CDR2 is FQGNSA in the germline V gene. In nucleotides, the CDR3 is TGTGCCAGCACGCTTGGGACAGCGAACACTGAAGCTTTCTTT. Its protein is CASTLGTANTEAFF.

This clonotype has at least ten counts. The gene calls are TRBV10-3 and TRBJ2-5; a possible D gene is TRBD2 (6 bases). Trimming shortened V by 2 bases and J by 4 bases, and 14 bases separated the two germline ends. The V gene's germline CDR1 is ENHRY and CDR2 SYGVKD. This CDR3 region has 15 residues. The CDR3 loop reads CAISEIQAGSETQYF. The CDR3 DNA follows: TGTGCCATCAGTGAGATTCAGGCGGGGTCAGAGACCCAGTACTTC.

This clonotype was found many times. V is TRBV12-3 or TRBV12-4 and J is TRBJ2-1, with 15 bases aligning to TRBD2. The V and J ends lost 5 bases and 7 bases, in that order; junction bases with no gene match: 9. The CDR3 spans 17 residues. Here the CDR3 DNA reads TGTGCCAGCAGTCCACGAGGACTAGCGGGAGGGAAGAATGAGCAGTTCTTC. Protein: CASSPRGLAGGKNEQFF.